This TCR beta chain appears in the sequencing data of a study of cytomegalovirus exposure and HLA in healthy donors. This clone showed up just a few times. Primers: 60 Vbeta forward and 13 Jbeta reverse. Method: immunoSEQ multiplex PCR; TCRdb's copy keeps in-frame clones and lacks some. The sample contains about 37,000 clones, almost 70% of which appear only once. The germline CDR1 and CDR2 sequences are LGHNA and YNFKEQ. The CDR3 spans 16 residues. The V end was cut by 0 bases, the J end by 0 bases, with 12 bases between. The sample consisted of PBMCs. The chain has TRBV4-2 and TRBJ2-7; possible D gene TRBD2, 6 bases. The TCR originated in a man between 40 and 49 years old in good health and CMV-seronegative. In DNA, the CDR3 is TGTGCCAGCAGCCAAGACTTCCGGGGGAGCTCCTACGAGCAGTACTTC. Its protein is CASSQDFRGSSYEQYF.